Each of the 17 T cell receptor beta chains below was sequenced from the same sample in a study of Graves' ophthalmopathy and Graves' hyperthyroidism. RNA transcripts provided the template for amplifying TCR beta CDR3 regions. RT-PCR with HTBI primers came first, then second-round multiplex PCR. One entry per CDR3 protein, called by TCRdb with MiXCR from the multiplex PCR reads. The sample lists about 220,000 distinct CDR3 sequences, roughly a fifth occurring once. The sequenced sample consisted of peripheral blood. Source of these receptors: a woman aged 45-65 years with Graves' ophthalmopathy.

This sequence joins TRBV12-3 or TRBV12-4 and TRBJ2-7, with 8 bases that match TRBD1. The ends lost 3 bases at V and 5 bases at J; junction bases unmatched: 3. The CDR3 has 13 amino acids. CDR3 loop: CASSFDRGHEQYF. The DNA of the CDR3 is TGTGCCAGCAGTTTTGACAGGGGTCACGAGCAGTACTTC.

The sample holds many counts of this clonotype. The V and J genes are TRBV6-1 and TRBJ2-7; D possibly uses TRBD1 or TRBD2 (5 bases each). V gave up 7 bases and J gave up 13 bases, with 11 bases separating them. The CDR3 is 9 amino acids. CDR1 and CDR2 from the germline V gene are MNHNS and SASEGT. For the CDR3, the DNA is TGTGCCAGCAACTGGGACGGTTACTTC. Translating it yields CASNWDGYF.

The chain combines TRBV6-4 with TRBJ1-6; D is uncertain. Germline values: CDR1 MRHNA, CDR2 SNTAGT. The CDR3 extends over 12 amino acids. V was trimmed by 4 bases and J by 10 bases, leaving 8 bases between them. CDR3 loop: CASSARGSPLHF. CDR3 bases: TGTGCCAGCAGTGCCCGGGGATCACCCCTCCACTTT.

The rearrangement joins TRBV15 to TRBJ2-7, with D hard to call. Trimming pared 4 bases from V and 5 bases from J, leaving 9 bases between. The CDR3 consists of 12 residues. Germline loops: CDR1 LNHNV, CDR2 YYDKDF (reference sequence). For the CDR3, the DNA is TGTGCCACCAGCACGACCAGCGACGAGCAGTACTTC. It is translated as CATSTTSDEQYF. Together with reference TRBV15 and TRBJ2-7, the CDR3 gives the full variable domain: DAMVIQNPRYQVTQFGKPVTLSCSQTLNHNVMYWYQQKSSQAPKLLFHYYDKDFNNEADTPDNFQSRRPNTSFCFLDIRSPGLGDTAMYLCATSTTSDEQYFGPGTRLTVT.

The rearrangement joins TRBV13 to TRBJ2-5, with D perhaps matching TRBD1 (5 bases). CDR1 and CDR2 (germline): PRHDT, FYEKMQ (reference sequence). The germline V and J ends were trimmed by 6 bases and 2 bases, with 10 bases remaining between them. The CDR3 extends over 13 amino acids. DNA of the CDR3: TGTGCCAGCAGATACACAGGACAAGAGACCCAGTACTTC. Amino acid sequence: CASRYTGQETQYF.

This clonotype was seen repeatedly, ten times or more. The J gene is TRBJ2-7, the V gene TRBV20-1; D is unresolved. Trimming removed 0 bases at V and 5 bases at J, with 11 bases between. CDR1 DFQATT and CDR2 SNEGSKA come from the germline V gene (reference sequence). The CDR3 contains 13 residues. The CDR3 loop is CSARDDRSDEQYF. In nucleotides, the CDR3 is TGCAGTGCTAGAGATGATCGGAGCGACGAGCAGTACTTC.

This clonotype was counted many times. This chain connects TRBV19 to TRBJ2-2; 7 positions agree with TRBD2. Per the germline V gene, CDR1 is LNHDA and CDR2 is SQIVND (reference sequence). The CDR3 contains 14 residues. The J segment lost 5 bases and the V segment lost 4 bases, leaving 4 bases of the junction unmatched. DNA for the CDR3: TGTGCCAGTAGTACATTGGGACTAACCGGGGAGCTGTTTTTT. Its translation: CASSTLGLTGELFF.

This clonotype came up many times. The gene calls are TRBV20-1 and TRBJ1-1, with no clear D. The CDR3 is 15 amino acids. Trimming removed 0 bases from V and 0 bases from J, with 11 bases in between. Per the germline V gene, CDR1 is DFQATT and CDR2 is SNEGSKA (reference sequence). As DNA, the CDR3 is TGCAGTGCTAGAGATCGTGGGTCCATGAACACTGAAGCTTTCTTT. Protein product: CSARDRGSMNTEAFF.

This clonotype was counted at least ten times. This chain uses TRBV29-1 with TRBJ2-7, with TRBD1 matching over 8 bases. V trimming: 5 bases; J trimming: 0 bases; junction bases outside the gene matches: 3. Germline V gene lookup returns CDR1 SQVTM and CDR2 ANQGSEA. CDR3 size: 13 residues. CDR3 in amino acids: CSVRDRSSYEQYF. In DNA, the CDR3 is TGCAGCGTTCGGGACAGGAGCTCCTACGAGCAGTACTTC.

This clonotype has at least ten counts. V usage is TRBV6-1 and J usage is TRBJ2-5, with D perhaps matching TRBD1 (6 bases). Trimming took 6 bases from V and 5 from J, leaving 16 bases between them. This CDR3 is built from 14 residues. Germline V gene sequence: CDR1 MNHNS, CDR2 SASEGT. CDR3 sequence (DNA): TGTGCCAGCAGCCTAAACAGGGCTTCGGAGACCCAGTACTTC. Encoded protein: CASSLNRASETQYF.

The chain's CDR3 is CASSPRLGYEQYF. CDR3 coding DNA: TGTGCCAGCAGCCCCCGCTTAGGATACGAGCAGTACTTC. The chain has TRBV7-9 and TRBJ2-7; D call uncertain. With 5 bases removed from V and 4 bases from J, the gap between germline ends came to 12 bases. This CDR3 spans 13 amino acids. Per germline, CDR1 SEHNR and CDR2 FQNEAQ (reference sequence).

This clonotype appeared a single time. The chain has TRBV4-2 and TRBJ1-2; D is possibly TRBD1 (5 bases). V lost 1 base to trimming and J lost 8 bases, with 23 bases between them. The CDR3 runs to 17 residues. Germline V gene data show CDR1 as LGHNA and CDR2 as YNFKEQ. CDR3 residues: CASSQAGQKLLMGGYTF. The CDR3 DNA sequence: TGTGCCAGCAGCCAAGCGGGGCAGAAGCTCTTGATGGGGGGCTACACCTTC.

The chain links TRBV2 to TRBJ1-6; TRBD1 matches at 10 bases. Germline V lookup: CDR1 SNHLY, CDR2 FYNNEI. Trimming at V came to 7 bases and at J to 12 bases, leaving 9 bases not matched to a gene. There are 14 residues in the CDR3. CDR3 nucleotides: TGTGCCAGCAACCCGACAGGGGGCATCTTACCCCTCCACTTT. This sequence encodes CASNPTGGILPLHF. The whole variable domain, remainder taken from reference TRBV2 and TRBJ1-6, is EPEVTQTPSHQVTQMGQEVILRCVPISNHLYFYWYRQILGQKVEFLVSFYNNEISEKSEIFDDQFSVERPDGSNFTLKIRSTKLEDSAMYFCASNPTGGILPLHFGNGTRLTVT.

The V and J genes are TRBV6-1 and TRBJ1-2; D remains unclear. In germline, CDR1 is MNHNS, CDR2 SASEGT. Trimming removed 9 bases at V and 0 bases at J, with 11 bases between. This CDR3 has 13 amino acids. The CDR3 DNA follows: TGTGCCAGTAATTTTGAGCCTAACTATGGCTACACCTTC. Its protein product is CASNFEPNYGYTF.

This clonotype appeared many times. The rearrangement links TRBV10-3 to TRBJ2-7; 8 bases are shared with TRBD2. Germline V gives CDR1 ENHRY, CDR2 SYGVKD. There are 13 residues in the CDR3. The junction had 5 bases not matched to a gene; V was cut back by 6 bases and J by 4 bases. This CDR3 is CAIRSGSGYEQYF. The CDR3 DNA reads as TGTGCCATCAGAAGCGGGAGTGGATACGAGCAGTACTTC.

This clonotype was observed many times. This sequence joins TRBV24-1 and TRBJ2-7, with 8 bases matching TRBD2. This CDR3 has 13 amino acids. The trim removed 7 bases at V and 4 bases at J, leaving 5 bases unmatched. Germline lookup yields CDR1 KGHDR and CDR2 SFDVKD. The CDR3 region is CATSQREFYEQYF. The CDR3 DNA reads TGTGCCACCAGCCAGCGGGAGTTTTACGAGCAGTACTTC.

This clonotype has ten or more counts. The rearrangement joins TRBV19 to TRBJ1-5; D perhaps matches TRBD1 (6 bases). The length of the CDR3 is 14 residues. Germline assignment: CDR1 LNHDA and CDR2 SQIVND (reference sequence). V was shortened by 7 bases and J by 6 bases, with 16 bases between the two germline ends. The CDR3 coding sequence is TGTGCCAGTACCCCGACAGGAAGGAGTCAGCCCCAGCATTTT. Translation: CASTPTGRSQPQHF.